Below are 20 T cell receptor beta chains sequenced from a single sample in a study of cytomegalovirus exposure and HLA in healthy donors. Vbeta (60) and Jbeta (13) primers were used in the PCR. The protocol was immunoSEQ multiplex PCR, while the TCRdb copy is restricted to in-frame clones and leaves out a portion. The sample yields 120,000 to 150,000 clones, roughly four fifths seen once. Sequenced material: PBMCs. All receptors derive from a woman aged 45 to 65 in good health and CMV-seropositive.

The chain joins TRBV15 to TRBJ1-3; 7 nucleotides agree with TRBD1. Germline V CDR1 and CDR2: LNHNV, YYDKDF (reference sequence). With 5 bases clipped from V and 4 bases from J, the junction kept 11 bases outside the gene matches. There are 16 residues in the CDR3. The CDR3 reads CATSGLDRVYGNTIYF. Here the CDR3 DNA reads TGTGCCACCAGCGGTCTAGACAGGGTATACGGAAACACCATATATTTT. Full variable domain (outside the CDR3, taken from reference TRBV15 and TRBJ1-3): DAMVIQNPRYQVTQFGKPVTLSCSQTLNHNVMYWYQQKSSQAPKLLFHYYDKDFNNEADTPDNFQSRRPNTSFCFLDIRSPGLGDTAMYLCATSGLDRVYGNTIYFGEGSWLTVV.

Written as DNA, the CDR3 is TGCGCCAGCAGCCTGCAGACGGAGATCAATGAGCAGTTCTTC. This translates into CASSLQTEINEQFF. This chain uses TRBV5-1 with TRBJ2-1; no firm D call. The CDR3 sequence is 14 residues long. The V gene's germline CDR1 is SGHRS and CDR2 YFSETQ. V dropped 4 bases and J dropped 6 bases, with 14 bases sitting between them. Drawing the rest from reference TRBV5-1 and TRBJ2-1, the complete variable domain is KAGVTQTPRYLIKTRGQQVTLSCSPISGHRSVSWYQQTPGQGLQFLFEYFSETQRNKGNFPGRFSGRQFSNSRSEMNVSTLELGDSALYLCASSLQTEINEQFFGPGTRLTVL.

The gene calls are TRBV30 and TRBJ1-4; D call uncertain. V dropped 2 bases and J dropped 11 bases, with 15 bases sitting between them. CDR1 GTSNPN and CDR2 SVGIG come from the germline V gene (reference sequence). The CDR3 is 13 amino acids. This CDR3 reads CAWSQPSGRKLFF. Here the CDR3 DNA reads TGTGCCTGGAGTCAACCCTCGGGGAGGAAACTGTTTTTT.

This chain connects TRBV7-2 to TRBJ2-3; possible D gene TRBD1, 5 bases. Between the trimmed V and J ends, which lost 4 bases and 8 bases, there was a span of 10 bases. CDR1 is SGHTA and CDR2 is FQGNSA in the germline V gene. The CDR3 contains 12 residues. The CDR3 DNA is TGTGCCAGCAGCTACCAGGGCGGTACGCAGTATTTT. Encoded protein: CASSYQGGTQYF.

As concerns this clone: Its ends do not fully match the called genes, so a read error is possible. The chain employs TRBV7-7 and TRBJ2-5, with 9 bases fitting TRBD2. CDR1 and CDR2 from the germline V gene are SSHAT and FNYEAQ (reference sequence). This CDR3 is built from 14 residues. CDR3 sequence reads: CASSPGTSRETQYF. Here the CDR3 DNA reads TGTGCTAGCAGCCCAGGGACTAGCCGCGAGACCCAGTACTTC.

V usage is TRBV7-8 and J usage is TRBJ2-5; the match to TRBD2 covers 8 bases. This CDR3 has 15 residues. J gave up 9 bases and V 1 base, and 10 bases lay outside the gene matches. The germline gives CDR1 SGHVS, CDR2 FQNEAQ. Here the CDR3 reads CASSLVSGVSGSQYF. DNA of the CDR3: TGTGCCAGCAGCTTAGTTAGCGGGGTTTCGGGGTCCCAGTACTTC. Supplemented by reference TRBV7-8 and TRBJ2-5, the full variable domain reads GAGVSQSPRYKVAKRGQDVALRCDPISGHVSLFWYQQALGQGPEFLTYFQNEAQLDKSGLPSDRFFAERPEGSVSTLKIQRTQQEDSAVYLCASSLVSGVSGSQYFGPGTRLLVL.

The rearrangement links TRBV9 to TRBJ2-3, with D perhaps TRBD1 (5 bases). V lost 0 bases to trimming and J lost 1 base, with 9 bases between them. The CDR3 loop spans 15 amino acids. Germline V gene lookup returns CDR1 SGDLS and CDR2 YYNGEE. CDR3 protein: CASSVVKGRTDTQYF. The CDR3 region has the DNA TGTGCCAGCAGCGTAGTAAAGGGGCGCACAGATACGCAGTATTTT.

The chain uses TRBV15 and TRBJ2-2; a weak D match, TRBD2 (6 bases). The germline V and J ends were trimmed by 8 bases and 2 bases, with 12 bases remaining between them. The germline CDR1 and CDR2 sequences are LNHNV and YYDKDF (reference sequence). CDR3 length: 14 amino acids. The CDR3 loop reads CATESGPNTGELFF. CDR3 bases: TGTGCCACCGAAAGCGGGCCAAACACCGGGGAGCTGTTTTTT. The variable domain in full, with the rest retrieved from reference TRBV15 and TRBJ2-2, is DAMVIQNPRYQVTQFGKPVTLSCSQTLNHNVMYWYQQKSSQAPKLLFHYYDKDFNNEADTPDNFQSRRPNTSFCFLDIRSPGLGDTAMYLCATESGPNTGELFFGEGSRLTVL.

This rearrangement joins TRBV5-1 to TRBJ1-4; D remains ambiguous. The V gene lost 5 bases and the J gene lost 4 bases, with 9 bases spanning the gap. CDR1 is SGHRS and CDR2 is YFSETQ in the germline V gene. The CDR3 extends over 13 amino acids. The CDR3 coding sequence is TGCGCCAGCAGTGTTGGCGGTAATGAAAAACTGTTTTTT. This sequence encodes CASSVGGNEKLFF. Supplemented by reference TRBV5-1 and TRBJ1-4, the full variable domain reads KAGVTQTPRYLIKTRGQQVTLSCSPISGHRSVSWYQQTPGQGLQFLFEYFSETQRNKGNFPGRFSGRQFSNSRSEMNVSTLELGDSALYLCASSVGGNEKLFFGSGTQLSVL.

The chain uses TRBV15 and TRBJ1-2, with D possibly being TRBD1 (6 bases). CDR3 length: 14 residues. Trimming took off 0 bases at V and 5 bases at J, with 10 bases between the two ends. From germline, CDR1 is LNHNV and CDR2 YYDKDF (reference sequence). CDR3 residues: CATSRDLTGYGYTF. The CDR3 region has the DNA TGTGCCACCAGCAGAGATTTAACAGGGTATGGCTACACCTTC.

The genes are TRBV7-6 and TRBJ2-5, with 10 bases lining up with TRBD1. Germline V gene lookup returns CDR1 SGHVS and CDR2 FNYEAQ. With V trimmed by 1 base and J by 2 bases, 4 bases remained unmatched. CDR3 size: 16 residues. The CDR3 loop is CASSLDGTGEQETQYF. The CDR3 nucleotides are TGTGCCAGCAGCTTAGATGGGACAGGGGAACAAGAGACCCAGTACTTC.

V usage is TRBV7-3 and J usage is TRBJ2-2, with 12 bases matching TRBD2. V gave up 2 bases and J gave up 0 bases; unmatched junction bases: 4. The CDR3 is 18 amino acids. CDR1 is SGHTA, CDR2 FQGTGA, per germline. CDR3 loop: CASSLLAGGKSNTGELFF. The CDR3 DNA reads TGTGCCAGCAGCTTACTAGCGGGGGGGAAGTCGAACACCGGGGAGCTGTTTTTT. Supplemented by reference TRBV7-3 and TRBJ2-2, the full variable domain reads GAGVSQTPSNKVTEKGKYVELRCDPISGHTALYWYRQSLGQGPEFLIYFQGTGAADDSGLPNDRFFAVRPEGSVSTLKIQRTERGDSAVYLCASSLLAGGKSNTGELFFGEGSRLTVL.

The CDR3 DNA is TGTGCCAGCAGCGTTACAGGGAGTAACTATGGCTACACCTTC. Its protein is CASSVTGSNYGYTF. The gene calls are TRBV9 and TRBJ1-2; maybe TRBD1 (6 bases). This CDR3 has 14 residues. From germline, CDR1 is SGDLS and CDR2 YYNGEE. The V end was cut by 2 bases, the J end by 1 base, with 9 bases between.

This clone was observed once. The chain recombines TRBV12-5 with TRBJ2-5; perhaps TRBD1 as D (5 bases). Trimming shortened V by 6 bases and J by 5 bases, and 13 bases separated the two germline ends. Germline V lookup: CDR1 LGHNT, CDR2 FRNRAP. This CDR3 has 13 residues. The CDR3 spells CASGTDIRETQYF. The CDR3 DNA reads as TGTGCTAGTGGAACGGACATCCGGGAGACCCAGTACTTC.

The V gene is TRBV28, the J gene TRBJ1-6; D is unclear. Germline V gives CDR1 MDHEN, CDR2 SYDVKM. The germline V and J ends were trimmed by 2 bases and 10 bases, with 18 bases remaining between them. The CDR3 runs 16 residues. The CDR3 sequence: CASSLTPPEGGSPLHF. In DNA form, the CDR3 reads TGTGCCAGCAGTTTAACCCCCCCGGAGGGAGGGTCACCCCTCCACTTT.

The rearrangement links TRBV6-4 to TRBJ2-1; 7 bases map to TRBD2. The CDR3 has 15 residues. Germline CDR1 is MRHNA and CDR2 is SNTAGT. V shed 4 bases, J shed 8 bases, and the junction held 11 bases outside the gene matches. Written as DNA, the CDR3 is TGTGCCAGCAGTGCACGGACTAGTGGAGTCGATGAGCAGTTCTTC. Its translation: CASSARTSGVDEQFF.

The chain uses TRBV6-6 and TRBJ1-5; 10 positions agree with TRBD1. Trimming at V came to 10 bases and at J to 5 bases, leaving 8 bases not matched to a gene. Looked up from germline, CDR1 is MNHNY and CDR2 is SVGAGI (reference sequence). There are 14 residues in the CDR3. CDR3 coding DNA: TGTGCCACCACCCTCGGGACAGGGGATCAGCCCCAGCATTTT. It encodes CATTLGTGDQPQHF.

The J gene is TRBJ1-6, the V gene TRBV5-1; 8 nucleotides agree with TRBD1. V lost 7 bases and J lost 8; bases outside the gene matches: 8. Looked up from germline, CDR1 is SGHRS and CDR2 is YFSETQ. The length of the CDR3 is 14 residues. CDR3 loop: CASGLDRDDSPLHF. CDR3 nucleotide sequence: TGCGCCAGCGGATTGGACAGGGATGATTCACCCCTCCACTTT.

This chain joins TRBV9 and TRBJ2-5; D is possibly TRBD2 (6 bases). The CDR3 is 15 amino acids. Germline V CDR1 and CDR2: SGDLS, YYNGEE. Trimming pared 0 bases from V and 4 bases from J, leaving 13 bases between. The DNA of the CDR3 is TGTGCCAGCAGCGTAGGGGGTATCGGGGGAGAGACCCAGTACTTC. This translates into CASSVGGIGGETQYF.

The J gene is TRBJ1-4, the V gene TRBV7-3, with D maybe TRBD1 (6 bases). The germline V gene has CDR1 SGHTA and CDR2 FQGTGA. This CDR3 is 14 amino acids long. V was shortened by 5 bases and J by 4 bases, with 11 bases between the two germline ends. The CDR3 sequence: CASSEQGINEKLFF. The CDR3 DNA reads TGTGCCAGCAGCGAACAGGGTATTAATGAAAAACTGTTTTTT.